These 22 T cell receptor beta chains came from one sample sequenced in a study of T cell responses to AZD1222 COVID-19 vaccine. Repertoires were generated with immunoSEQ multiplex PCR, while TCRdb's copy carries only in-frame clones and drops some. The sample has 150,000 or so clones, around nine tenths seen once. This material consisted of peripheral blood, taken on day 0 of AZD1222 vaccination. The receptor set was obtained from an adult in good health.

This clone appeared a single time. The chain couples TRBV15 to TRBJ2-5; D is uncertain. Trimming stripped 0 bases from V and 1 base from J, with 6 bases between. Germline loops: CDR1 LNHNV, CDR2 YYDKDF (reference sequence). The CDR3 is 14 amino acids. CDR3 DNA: TGTGCCACCAGCAGAGACAGGACCCAAGAGACCCAGTACTTC. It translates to CATSRDRTQETQYF.

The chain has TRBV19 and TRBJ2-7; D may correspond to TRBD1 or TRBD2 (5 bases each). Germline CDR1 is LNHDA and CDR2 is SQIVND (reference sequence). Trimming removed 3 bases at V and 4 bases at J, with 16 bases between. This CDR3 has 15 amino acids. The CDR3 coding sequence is TGTGCCAGTAGTATGGGCAGGGAGAAAAGGTACGAGCAGTACTTC. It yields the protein CASSMGREKRYEQYF.

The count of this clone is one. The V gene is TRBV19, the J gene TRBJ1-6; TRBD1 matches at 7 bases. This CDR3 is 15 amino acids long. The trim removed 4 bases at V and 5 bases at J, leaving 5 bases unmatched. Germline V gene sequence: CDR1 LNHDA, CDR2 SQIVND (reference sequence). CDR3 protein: CASSTGTVNNSPLHF. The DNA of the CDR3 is TGTGCCAGTAGTACTGGGACAGTCAATAATTCACCCCTCCACTTT. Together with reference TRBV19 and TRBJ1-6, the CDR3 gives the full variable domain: DGGITQSPKYLFRKEGQNVTLSCEQNLNHDAMYWYRQDPGQGLRLIYYSQIVNDFQKGDIAEGYSVSREKKESFPLTVTSAQKNPTAFYLCASSTGTVNNSPLHFGNGTRLTVT.

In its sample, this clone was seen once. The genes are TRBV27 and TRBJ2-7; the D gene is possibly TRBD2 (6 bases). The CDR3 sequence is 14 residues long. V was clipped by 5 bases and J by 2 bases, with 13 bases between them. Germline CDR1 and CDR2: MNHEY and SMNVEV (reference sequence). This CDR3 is CASSQGLLTYEQYF. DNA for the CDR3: TGTGCCAGCAGTCAGGGACTCCTTACCTACGAGCAGTACTTC.

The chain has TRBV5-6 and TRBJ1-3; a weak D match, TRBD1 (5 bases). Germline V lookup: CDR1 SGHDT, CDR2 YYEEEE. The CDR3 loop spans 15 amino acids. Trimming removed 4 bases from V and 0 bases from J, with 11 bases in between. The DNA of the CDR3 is TGTGCCAGCAGCCTCGGGACGGGCTCTGGAAACACCATATATTTT. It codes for CASSLGTGSGNTIYF.

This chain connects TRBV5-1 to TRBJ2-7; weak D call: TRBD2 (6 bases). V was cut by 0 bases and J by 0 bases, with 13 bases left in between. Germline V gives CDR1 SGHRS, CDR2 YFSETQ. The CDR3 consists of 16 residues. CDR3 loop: CASSLGGGESSYEQYF. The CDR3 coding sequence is TGCGCCAGCAGCTTGGGAGGAGGGGAGAGCTCCTACGAGCAGTACTTC.

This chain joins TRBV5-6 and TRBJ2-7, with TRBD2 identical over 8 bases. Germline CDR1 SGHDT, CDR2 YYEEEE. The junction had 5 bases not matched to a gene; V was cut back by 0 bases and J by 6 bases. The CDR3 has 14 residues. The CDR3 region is CASSLGLAPGEQYF. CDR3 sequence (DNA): TGTGCCAGCAGCTTGGGACTAGCGCCCGGCGAGCAGTACTTC.

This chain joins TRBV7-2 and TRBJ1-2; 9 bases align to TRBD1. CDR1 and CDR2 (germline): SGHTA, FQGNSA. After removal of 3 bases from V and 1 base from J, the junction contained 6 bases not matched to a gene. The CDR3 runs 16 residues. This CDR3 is CASSLSGGQGNYGYTF. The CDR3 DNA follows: TGTGCCAGCAGCTTGTCTGGGGGACAGGGTAACTATGGCTACACCTTC.

CDR3 in amino acids: CASSAPSLFSGIGNTGELFF. DNA for the CDR3: TGTGCCAGTAGTGCTCCCTCACTCTTTAGCGGGATCGGGAACACCGGGGAGCTGTTTTTT. V gene TRBV19 combines with J gene TRBJ2-2; 8 nucleotides line up with TRBD2. J lost 1 base, V lost 5 bases, and 18 bases had no gene match. Germline V CDR1 and CDR2: LNHDA, SQIVND (reference sequence). This CDR3 has 20 amino acids.

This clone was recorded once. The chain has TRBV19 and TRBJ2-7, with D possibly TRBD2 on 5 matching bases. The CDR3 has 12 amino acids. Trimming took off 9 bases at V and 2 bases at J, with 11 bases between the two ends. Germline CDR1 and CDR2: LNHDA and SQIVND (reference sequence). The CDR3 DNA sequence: TGTGCCAGCGGCGGGCAGGCCTACGAGCAGTACTTC. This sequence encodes CASGGQAYEQYF.

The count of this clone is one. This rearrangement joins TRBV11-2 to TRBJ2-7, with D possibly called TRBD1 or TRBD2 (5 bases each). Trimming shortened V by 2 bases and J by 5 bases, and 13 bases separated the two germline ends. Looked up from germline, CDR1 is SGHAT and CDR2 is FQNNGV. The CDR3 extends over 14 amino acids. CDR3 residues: CASSLWAGSHEQYF. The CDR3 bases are TGTGCCAGCAGCTTATGGGCAGGGAGCCACGAGCAGTACTTC.

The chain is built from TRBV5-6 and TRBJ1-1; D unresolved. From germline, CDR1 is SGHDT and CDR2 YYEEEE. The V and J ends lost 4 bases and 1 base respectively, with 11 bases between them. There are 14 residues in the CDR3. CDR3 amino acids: CASSGISANTEAFF. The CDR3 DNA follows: TGTGCCAGCAGCGGAATTTCAGCGAACACTGAAGCTTTCTTT.

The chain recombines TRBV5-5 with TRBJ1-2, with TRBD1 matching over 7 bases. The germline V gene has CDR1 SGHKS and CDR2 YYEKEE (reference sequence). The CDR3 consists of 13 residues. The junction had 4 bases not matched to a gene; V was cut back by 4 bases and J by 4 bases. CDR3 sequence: CASSRQGPYGYTF. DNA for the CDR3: TGTGCCAGCAGCCGACAGGGACCCTATGGCTACACCTTC.

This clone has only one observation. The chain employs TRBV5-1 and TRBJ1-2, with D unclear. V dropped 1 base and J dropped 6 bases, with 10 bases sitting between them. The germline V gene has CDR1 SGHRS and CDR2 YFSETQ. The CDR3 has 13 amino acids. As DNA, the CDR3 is TGCGCCAGCAGCTTGTTCGGGGAGAATGGCTACACCTTC. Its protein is CASSLFGENGYTF.

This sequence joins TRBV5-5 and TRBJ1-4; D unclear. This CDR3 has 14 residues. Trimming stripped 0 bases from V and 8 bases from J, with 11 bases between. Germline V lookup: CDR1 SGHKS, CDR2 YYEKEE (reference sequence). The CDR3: CASSLEPLGEKLFF. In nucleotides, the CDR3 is TGTGCCAGCAGCTTGGAACCCTTAGGGGAAAAACTGTTTTTT.

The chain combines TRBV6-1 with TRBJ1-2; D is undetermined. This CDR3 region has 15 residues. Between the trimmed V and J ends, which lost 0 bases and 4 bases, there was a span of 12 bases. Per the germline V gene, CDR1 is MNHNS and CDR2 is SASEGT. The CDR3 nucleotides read TGTGCCAGCAGTGAAGCGGGGAAGCATAGCTATGGCTACACCTTC. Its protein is CASSEAGKHSYGYTF.

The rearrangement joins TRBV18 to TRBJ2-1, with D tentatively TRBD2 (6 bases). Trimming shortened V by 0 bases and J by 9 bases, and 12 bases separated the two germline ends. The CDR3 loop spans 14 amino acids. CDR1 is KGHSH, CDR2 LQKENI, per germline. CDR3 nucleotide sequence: TGTGCCAGCTCACCACCGACTAGTGGTGGTGAGCAGTTCTTC. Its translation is CASSPPTSGGEQFF.

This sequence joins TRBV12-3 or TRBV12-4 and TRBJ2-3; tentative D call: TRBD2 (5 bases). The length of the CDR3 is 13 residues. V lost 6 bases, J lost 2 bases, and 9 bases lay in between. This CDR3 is CASSTTTTDTQYF. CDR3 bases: TGTGCCAGCAGCACGACTACCACAGATACGCAGTATTTT.

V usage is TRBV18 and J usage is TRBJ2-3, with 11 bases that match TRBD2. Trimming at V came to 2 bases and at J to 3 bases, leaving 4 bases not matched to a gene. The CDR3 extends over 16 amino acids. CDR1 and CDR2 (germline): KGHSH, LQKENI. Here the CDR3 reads CASSPEASGRTDTQYF. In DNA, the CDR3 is TGTGCCAGCTCACCAGAGGCTAGCGGGAGGACAGATACGCAGTATTTT.

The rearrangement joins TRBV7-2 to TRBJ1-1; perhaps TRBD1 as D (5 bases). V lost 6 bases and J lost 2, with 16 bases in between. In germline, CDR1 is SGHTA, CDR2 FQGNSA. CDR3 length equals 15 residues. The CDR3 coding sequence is TGTGCCAGCAGATCCCTAGGGGTTAAAAACACTGAAGCTTTCTTT. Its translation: CASRSLGVKNTEAFF.

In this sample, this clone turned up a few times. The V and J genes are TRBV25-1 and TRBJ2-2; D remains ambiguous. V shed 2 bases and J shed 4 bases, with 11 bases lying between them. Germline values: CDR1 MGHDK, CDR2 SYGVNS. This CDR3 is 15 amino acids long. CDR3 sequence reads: CASSESPAFTGELFF. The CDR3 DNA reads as TGTGCCAGCAGTGAAAGCCCCGCGTTCACCGGGGAGCTGTTTTTT. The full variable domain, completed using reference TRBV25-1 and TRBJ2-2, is EADIYQTPRYLVIGTGKKITLECSQTMGHDKMYWYQQDPGMELHLIHYSYGVNSTEKGDLSSESTVSRIRTEHFPLTLESARPSHTSQYLCASSESPAFTGELFFGEGSRLTVL.

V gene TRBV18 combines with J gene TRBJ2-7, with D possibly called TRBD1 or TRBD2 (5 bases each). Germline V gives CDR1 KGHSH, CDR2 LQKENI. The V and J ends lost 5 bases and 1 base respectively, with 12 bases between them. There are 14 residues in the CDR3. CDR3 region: CASSGASKSYEQYF. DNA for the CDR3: TGTGCCAGCTCAGGGGCTAGCAAGTCCTACGAGCAGTACTTC. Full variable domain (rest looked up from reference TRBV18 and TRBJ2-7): NAGVMQNPRHLVRRRGQEARLRCSPMKGHSHVYWYRQLPEEGLKFMVYLQKENIIDESGMPKERFSAEFPKEGPSILRIQQVVRGDSAAYFCASSGASKSYEQYFGPGTRLTVT.